This record looks at one TCR beta chain sequence and its context. Being one base from a much bigger clone, this may be a read error. The sample originates from a study of tumor-infiltrating lymphocytes in oesophageal squamous cell carcinoma. Each CDR3 protein is one row after TCRdb ran MiXCR on the PCR reads. The sample includes some 15,000 distinct CDR3 sequences, 35% to 55% of them seen just once. Looked up from germline, CDR1 is SGHVS and CDR2 is FNYEAQ. This CDR3 comprises 16 residues. The chain employs TRBV7-6 and TRBJ2-1; 11 bases match TRBD1. The J call may be incorrect, as the DNA end agrees better with TRBJ2-7. Sequenced: blood. The TCR was taken from a female donor with esophageal squamous cell carcinoma. CDR3 DNA: TGTGCCAGCAGCCTGGGACAGGGGGGACACACGAATGAGCAGTACTTC. Its protein is CASSLGQGGHTNEQYF.